What follows is one T cell receptor beta chain and its context. Antigen: not known. The data are from a study of response to subunit inactivated influenza vaccine. Study-wide findings and caveats: The study's authors posited that every seasonal influenza vaccination enlists few new T cells.

This CDR3 has 13 amino acids. Germline V CDR1 and CDR2: MGHDK, SYGVNS. Trimming stripped 3 bases from V and 5 bases from J, with 11 bases between. One entry per CDR3 protein results from TCRdb running MiXCR on the RT-PCR reads. The repertoire holds 400,000 to 550,000 distinct CDR3 sequences, with about 25% as singletons. The rearrangement uses TRBV25-1 and TRBJ2-7; D call uncertain. The sample was CD4+ T cells sorted from PBMCs, taken approximately 5 days after vaccination. The source is a middle-aged man who received an inactivated influenza vaccine. CDR3 DNA: TGTGCCAGCAGTGAGCCCGACTTCCACGAGCAGTACTTC. Protein product: CASSEPDFHEQYF.